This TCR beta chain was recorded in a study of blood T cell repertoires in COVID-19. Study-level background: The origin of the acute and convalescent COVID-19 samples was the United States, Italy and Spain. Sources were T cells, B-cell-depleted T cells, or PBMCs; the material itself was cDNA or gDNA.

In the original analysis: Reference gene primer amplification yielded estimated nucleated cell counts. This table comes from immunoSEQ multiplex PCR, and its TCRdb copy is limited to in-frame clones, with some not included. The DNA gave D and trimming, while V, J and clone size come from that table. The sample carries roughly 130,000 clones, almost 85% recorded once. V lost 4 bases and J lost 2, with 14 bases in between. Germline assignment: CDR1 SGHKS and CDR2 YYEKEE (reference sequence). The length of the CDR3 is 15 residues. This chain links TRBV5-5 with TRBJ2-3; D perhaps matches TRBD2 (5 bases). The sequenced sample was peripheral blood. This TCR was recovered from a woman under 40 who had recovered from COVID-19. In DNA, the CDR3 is TGTGCCAGCAGCGGTGGACGGGGTAACACAGATACGCAGTATTTT. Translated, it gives CASSGGRGNTDTQYF.